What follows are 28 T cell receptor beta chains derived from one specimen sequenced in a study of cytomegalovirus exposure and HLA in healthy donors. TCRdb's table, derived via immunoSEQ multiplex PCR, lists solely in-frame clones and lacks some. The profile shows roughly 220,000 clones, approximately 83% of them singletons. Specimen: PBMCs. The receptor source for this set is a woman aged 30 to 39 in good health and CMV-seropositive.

The CDR3 DNA reads TGTGCCAGTAGTATTGGATATCAGGATGCCTACACCTTC. Its translation: CASSIGYQDAYTF. The chain recombines TRBV19 with TRBJ1-2; no firm D call. From germline, CDR1 is LNHDA and CDR2 SQIVND (reference sequence). With 3 bases removed from V and 10 bases from J, the gap between germline ends came to 15 bases. The CDR3 is 13 amino acids.

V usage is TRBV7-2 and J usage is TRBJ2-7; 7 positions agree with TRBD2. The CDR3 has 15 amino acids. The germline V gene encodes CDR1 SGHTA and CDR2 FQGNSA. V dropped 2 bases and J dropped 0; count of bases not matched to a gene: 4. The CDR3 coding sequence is TGTGCCAGCAGCTTATCGGGGGGAAGCTCCTACGAGCAGTACTTC. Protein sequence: CASSLSGGSSYEQYF.

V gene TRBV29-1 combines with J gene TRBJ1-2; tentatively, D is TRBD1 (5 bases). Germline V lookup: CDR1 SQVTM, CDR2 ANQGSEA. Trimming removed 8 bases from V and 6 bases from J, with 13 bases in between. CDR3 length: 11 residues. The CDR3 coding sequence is TGCAGCTCGCCCTTGGGACATGGCTACACCTTC. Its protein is CSSPLGHGYTF.

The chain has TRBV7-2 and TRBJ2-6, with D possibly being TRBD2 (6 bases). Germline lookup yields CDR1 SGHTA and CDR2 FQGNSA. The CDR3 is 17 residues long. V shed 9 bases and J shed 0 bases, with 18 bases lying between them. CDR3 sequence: CARGLEGISSGANVLTF. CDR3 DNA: TGTGCCAGGGGCCTGGAGGGTATTTCCTCTGGGGCCAACGTCCTGACTTTC.

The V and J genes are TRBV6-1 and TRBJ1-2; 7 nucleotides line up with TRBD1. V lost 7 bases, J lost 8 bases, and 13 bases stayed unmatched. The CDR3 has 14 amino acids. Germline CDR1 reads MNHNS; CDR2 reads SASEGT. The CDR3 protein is CASIRLTGKTGYTF. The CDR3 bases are TGTGCCAGCATAAGGTTGACAGGGAAGACGGGCTACACCTTC.

CDR3 loop: CACNPLRLPGELFF. The CDR3 bases are TGTGCCTGCAACCCGTTACGCCTTCCCGGGGAGCTGTTTTTT. The chain employs TRBV30 and TRBJ2-2, with D hard to call. V was pared by 6 bases and J by 6 bases, with 17 bases between. Looked up from germline, CDR1 is GTSNPN and CDR2 is SVGIG (reference sequence). The CDR3 is made up of 14 amino acids. The variable domain in full, completed from reference TRBV30 and TRBJ2-2, reads SQTIHQWPATLVQPVGSPLSLECTVEGTSNPNLYWYRQAAGRGLQLLFYSVGIGQISSEVPQNLSASRPQDRQFILSSKKLLLSDSGFYLCACNPLRLPGELFFGEGSRLTVL.

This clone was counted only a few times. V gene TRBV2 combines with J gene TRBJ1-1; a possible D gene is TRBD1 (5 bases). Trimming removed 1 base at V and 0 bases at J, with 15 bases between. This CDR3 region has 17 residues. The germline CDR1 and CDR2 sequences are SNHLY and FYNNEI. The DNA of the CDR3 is TGTGCCAGCAGTGAAGGTCGCGGACGGGGGATGAACACTGAAGCTTTCTTT. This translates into CASSEGRGRGMNTEAFF. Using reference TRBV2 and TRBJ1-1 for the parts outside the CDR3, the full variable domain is EPEVTQTPSHQVTQMGQEVILRCVPISNHLYFYWYRQILGQKVEFLVSFYNNEISEKSEIFDDQFSVERPDGSNFTLKIRSTKLEDSAMYFCASSEGRGRGMNTEAFFGQGTRLTVV.

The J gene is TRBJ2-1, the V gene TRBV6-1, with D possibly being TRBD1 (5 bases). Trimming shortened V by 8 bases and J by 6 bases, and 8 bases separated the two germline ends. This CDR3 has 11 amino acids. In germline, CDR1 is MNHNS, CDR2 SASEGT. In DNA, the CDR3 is TGTGCCAGCTTTAGGGGCAATGAGCAGTTCTTC. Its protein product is CASFRGNEQFF.

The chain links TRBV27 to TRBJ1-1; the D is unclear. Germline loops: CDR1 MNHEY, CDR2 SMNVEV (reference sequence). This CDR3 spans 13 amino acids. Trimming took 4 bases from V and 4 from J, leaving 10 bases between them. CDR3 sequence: CASSYARATEAFF. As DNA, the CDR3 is TGTGCCAGCAGTTACGCTAGGGCCACTGAAGCTTTCTTT.

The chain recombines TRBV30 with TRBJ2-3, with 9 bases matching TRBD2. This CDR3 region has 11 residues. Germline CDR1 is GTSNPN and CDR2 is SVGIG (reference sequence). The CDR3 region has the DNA TGTGCTCACCTAGCGGGATATACGCAGTATTTT. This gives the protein CAHLAGYTQYF. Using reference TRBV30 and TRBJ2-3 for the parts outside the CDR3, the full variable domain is SQTIHQWPATLVQPVGSPLSLECTVEGTSNPNLYWYRQAAGRGLQLLFYSVGIGQISSEVPQNLSASRPQDRQFILSSKKLLLSDSGFYLCAHLAGYTQYFGPGTRLTVL.

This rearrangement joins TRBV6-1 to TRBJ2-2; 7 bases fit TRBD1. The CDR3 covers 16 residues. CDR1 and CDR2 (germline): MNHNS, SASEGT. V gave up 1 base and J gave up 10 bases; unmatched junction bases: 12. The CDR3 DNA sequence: TGTGCCAGCAGTGAAGATCTAGGGGGCCTGGTCGAGGAGCTGTTTTTT. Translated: CASSEDLGGLVEELFF.

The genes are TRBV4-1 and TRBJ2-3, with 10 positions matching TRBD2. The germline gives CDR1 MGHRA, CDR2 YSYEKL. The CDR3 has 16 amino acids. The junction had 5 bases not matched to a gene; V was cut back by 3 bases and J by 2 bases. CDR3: CASSQRTSGYTDTQYF. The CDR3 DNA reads TGCGCCAGCAGCCAGAGGACTAGCGGTTACACAGATACGCAGTATTTT.

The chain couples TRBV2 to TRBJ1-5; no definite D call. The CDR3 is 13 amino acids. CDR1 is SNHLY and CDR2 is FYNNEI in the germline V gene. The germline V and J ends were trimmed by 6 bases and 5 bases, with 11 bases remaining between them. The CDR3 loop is CASSGGEDQPQHF. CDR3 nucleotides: TGTGCCAGCAGCGGTGGGGAGGATCAGCCCCAGCATTTT.

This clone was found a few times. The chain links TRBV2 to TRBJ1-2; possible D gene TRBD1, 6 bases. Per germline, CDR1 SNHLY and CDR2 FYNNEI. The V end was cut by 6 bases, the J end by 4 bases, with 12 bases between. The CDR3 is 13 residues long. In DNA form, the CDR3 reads TGTGCCAGCAGCCTGGACAGTATCTATGGCTACACCTTC. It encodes CASSLDSIYGYTF. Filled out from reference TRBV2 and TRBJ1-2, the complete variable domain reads EPEVTQTPSHQVTQMGQEVILRCVPISNHLYFYWYRQILGQKVEFLVSFYNNEISEKSEIFDDQFSVERPDGSNFTLKIRSTKLEDSAMYFCASSLDSIYGYTFGSGTRLTVV.

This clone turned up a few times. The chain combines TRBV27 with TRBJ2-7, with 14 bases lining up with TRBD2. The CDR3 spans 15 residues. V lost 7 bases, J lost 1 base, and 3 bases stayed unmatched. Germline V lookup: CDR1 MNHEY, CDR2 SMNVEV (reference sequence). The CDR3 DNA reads TGTGCCAGCATCGGACTAGCGGGAGGTTCCTACGAGCAGTACTTC. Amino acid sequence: CASIGLAGGSYEQYF.

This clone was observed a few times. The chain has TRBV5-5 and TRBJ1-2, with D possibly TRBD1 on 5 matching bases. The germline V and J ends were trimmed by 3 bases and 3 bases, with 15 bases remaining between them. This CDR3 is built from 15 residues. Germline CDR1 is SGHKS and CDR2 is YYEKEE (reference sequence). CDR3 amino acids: CASSSGRMGDYGYTF. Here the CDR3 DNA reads TGTGCCAGCAGCTCAGGACGGATGGGGGACTATGGCTACACCTTC.

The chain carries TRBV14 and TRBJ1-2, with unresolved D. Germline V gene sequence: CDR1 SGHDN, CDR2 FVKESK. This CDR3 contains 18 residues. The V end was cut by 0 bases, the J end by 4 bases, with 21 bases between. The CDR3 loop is CASSQDTIGSMTSYGYTF. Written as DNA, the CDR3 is TGTGCCAGCAGCCAAGATACAATTGGGTCGATGACCTCCTATGGCTACACCTTC.

CDR3 nucleotide sequence: TGTGCCAGCAGTTTCGACAGAACCTCTGGAAACACCATATATTTT. The encoded protein is CASSFDRTSGNTIYF. The chain joins TRBV2 to TRBJ1-3, with a weak D call TRBD1 (5 bases). In germline, CDR1 is SNHLY, CDR2 FYNNEI. The V end was cut by 5 bases, the J end by 0 bases, with 11 bases between. There are 15 residues in the CDR3. Drawing the rest from reference TRBV2 and TRBJ1-3, the complete variable domain is EPEVTQTPSHQVTQMGQEVILRCVPISNHLYFYWYRQILGQKVEFLVSFYNNEISEKSEIFDDQFSVERPDGSNFTLKIRSTKLEDSAMYFCASSFDRTSGNTIYFGEGSWLTVV.

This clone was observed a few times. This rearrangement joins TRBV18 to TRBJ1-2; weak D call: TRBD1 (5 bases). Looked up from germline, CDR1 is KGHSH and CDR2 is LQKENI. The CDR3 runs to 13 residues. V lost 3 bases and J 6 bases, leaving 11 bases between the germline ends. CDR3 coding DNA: TGTGCCAGCTCACCTGACAGAGGGCATGGCTACACCTTC. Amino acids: CASSPDRGHGYTF.

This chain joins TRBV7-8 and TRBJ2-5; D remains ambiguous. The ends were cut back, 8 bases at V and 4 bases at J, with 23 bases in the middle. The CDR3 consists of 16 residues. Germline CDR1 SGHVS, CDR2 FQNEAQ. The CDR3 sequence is CASRSPSDTVRETQYF. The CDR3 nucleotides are TGTGCCAGCCGCTCCCCTTCCGACACAGTAAGAGAGACCCAGTACTTC.

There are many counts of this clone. For the CDR3, the DNA is TGTGCCAGCAGTCTAGCCTCAGGGGGACGGAATGAGCAGTTCTTC. As protein: CASSLASGGRNEQFF. The J gene is TRBJ2-1, the V gene TRBV11-2; 7 bases align to TRBD1. Unmatched junction bases numbered 12, after V lost 6 bases and J lost 7 bases. The CDR3 sequence is 15 residues long. Germline CDR1 reads SGHAT; CDR2 reads FQNNGV.

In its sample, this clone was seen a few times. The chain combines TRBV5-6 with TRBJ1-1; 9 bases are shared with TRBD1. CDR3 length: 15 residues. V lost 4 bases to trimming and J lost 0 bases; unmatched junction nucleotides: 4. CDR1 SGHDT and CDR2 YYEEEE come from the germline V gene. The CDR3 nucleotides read TGTGCCAGCAGCCCGACAGGGGGAATGAACACTGAAGCTTTCTTT. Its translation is CASSPTGGMNTEAFF.

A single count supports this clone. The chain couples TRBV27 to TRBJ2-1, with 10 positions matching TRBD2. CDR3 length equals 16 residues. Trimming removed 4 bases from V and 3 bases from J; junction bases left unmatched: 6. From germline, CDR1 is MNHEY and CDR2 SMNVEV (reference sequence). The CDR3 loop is CASSSEAGGLYNEQFF. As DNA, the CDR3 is TGTGCCAGCAGTTCTGAAGCGGGAGGGCTCTACAATGAGCAGTTCTTC.

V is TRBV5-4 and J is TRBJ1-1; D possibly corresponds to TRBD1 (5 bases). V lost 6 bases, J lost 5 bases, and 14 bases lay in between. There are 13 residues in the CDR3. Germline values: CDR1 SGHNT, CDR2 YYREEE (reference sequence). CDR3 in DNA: TGTGCCAGCACCTTAGAGGGACGGACTGAAGCTTTCTTT. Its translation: CASTLEGRTEAFF.

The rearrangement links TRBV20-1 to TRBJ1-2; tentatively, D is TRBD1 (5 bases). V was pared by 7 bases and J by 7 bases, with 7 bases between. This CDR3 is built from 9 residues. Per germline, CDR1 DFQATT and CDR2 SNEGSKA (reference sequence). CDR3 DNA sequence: TGCAGTGTAGGGGCTGGCTACACCTTC. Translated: CSVGAGYTF.

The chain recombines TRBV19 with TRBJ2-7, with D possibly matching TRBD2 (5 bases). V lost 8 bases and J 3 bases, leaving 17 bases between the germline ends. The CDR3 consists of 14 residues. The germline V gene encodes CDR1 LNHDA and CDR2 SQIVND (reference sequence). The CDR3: CASRSTSGNYEQYF. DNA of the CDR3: TGTGCCAGTCGGTCCACTAGTGGAAACTACGAGCAGTACTTC.

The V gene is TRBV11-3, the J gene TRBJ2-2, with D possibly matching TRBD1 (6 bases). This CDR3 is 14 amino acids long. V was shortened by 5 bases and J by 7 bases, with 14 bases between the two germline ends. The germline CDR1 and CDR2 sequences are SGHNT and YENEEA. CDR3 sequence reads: CASSSNRAVGELFF. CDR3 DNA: TGTGCCAGCAGCAGCAACAGGGCCGTCGGGGAGCTGTTTTTT.

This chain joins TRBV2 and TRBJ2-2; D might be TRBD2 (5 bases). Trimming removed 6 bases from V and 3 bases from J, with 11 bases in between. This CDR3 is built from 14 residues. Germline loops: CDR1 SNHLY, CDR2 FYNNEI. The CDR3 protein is CASRVFGDTGELFF. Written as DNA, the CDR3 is TGTGCCAGCAGGGTCTTCGGGGACACCGGGGAGCTGTTTTTT.